This TCR beta chain was profiled in a study of lymphopenia after photon versus proton radiotherapy. Data came from immunoSEQ multiplex PCR; TCRdb stores just in-frame clones and leaves some out. The data show over 50,000 clones, around 85% seen once. In regard to this clone: Its antigen is still unknown.

Points from the study as a whole: Under photons, naive T cells and diversity fell while effector/memory populations rose. Post-nadir diversity loss with photons came from oligoclonal expansion, particularly CD8+ Temra cells. Better survival with proton therapy was suggested as possible, not demonstrated.

The germline gives CDR1 MNHNS, CDR2 SASEGT. The CDR3 spans 13 residues. V lost 10 bases to trimming and J lost 1 base, with 13 bases between them. The V call is TRBV6-1, the J call TRBJ1-1; possibly TRBD1 for D (6 bases). This material consisted of peripheral blood, taken from a patient treated with photon-based radiotherapy. The sequence came from a man aged 35-49 years with gastric cancer. The CDR3 loop is CATLGHPNTEAFF. The CDR3, as DNA: TGTGCCACCCTGGGACACCCGAACACTGAAGCTTTCTTT.